This TCR beta chain stems from a study of blood T cell repertoires in COVID-19. Study overall: COVID-19 samples, acute and convalescent, were from the United States, Italy and Spain. The analysed material was cDNA or gDNA that came from T cells, B-cell-depleted T cells, or PBMCs.

Authors' analysis steps: Quantification of nucleated cells was approximated via reference gene primer amplification. Repertoires were generated with immunoSEQ multiplex PCR, while TCRdb's copy carries only in-frame clones and drops some. V and J calls and clone size follow that table, whereas D and trimming were derived from the DNA. The table records 95,000 to 100,000 clones, approximately 91% of them present only once. Germline CDR1 is LGHDT and CDR2 is YNNKEL (reference sequence). V was clipped by 2 bases and J by 3 bases, with 11 bases between them. The length of the CDR3 is 14 residues. This receptor was obtained from a man between 45 and 60 years old with acute or convalescent COVID-19. The chain links TRBV3-1 (or the pseudogene TRBV3-2) to TRBJ2-7; D might be TRBD1 (6 bases). Source material: peripheral blood. The CDR3 protein is CASSQSRGHYEQYF. CDR3 in DNA: TGTGCCAGCAGCCAATCCAGGGGCCACTACGAGCAGTACTTC.